The 25 T cell receptor beta chains reported below all come from one sample, sequenced in a study of graft-versus-host responses after intestinal transplantation. Clones were sequenced by immunoSEQ multiplex PCR, and TCRdb holds only the in-frame ones, with some missing. This sample carries tens of thousands of clones, nearly 90% of them seen once, and the ten largest clones take less than 5%. These receptors have no known antigen. The sample consisted of unstimulated CD8+ T cells sorted from spleen or lymph node cells, taken before transplant. The receptors shown here come from a human donor who was the organ donor for an intestinal transplant.

The genes are TRBV29-1 and TRBJ2-7; tentative D call: TRBD2 (6 bases). The CDR3 has 11 residues. CDR1 SQVTM and CDR2 ANQGSEA come from the germline V gene. The ends were cut back, 5 bases at V and 5 bases at J, with 10 bases in the middle. The CDR3 coding sequence is TGCAGCGTTTATAGCGGAAACGAGCAGTACGTC. Translation gives CSVYSGNEQYV.

The chain links TRBV9 to TRBJ1-2; D may be TRBD1 (6 bases). V was cut by 4 bases and J by 4 bases, with 20 bases left in between. Per germline, CDR1 SGDLS and CDR2 YYNGEE. CDR3 length equals 16 residues. CDR3 sequence (DNA): TGTGCCAGCAGCTCACTGAGGGCGGGGGCTAGCTATGGCTACACCTTC. Its protein product is CASSSLRAGASYGYTF.

CDR3 protein: CATEAGGSYNEQFF. The CDR3 DNA follows: TGTGCCACCGAAGCGGGGGGATCCTACAATGAGCAGTTCTTC. The V gene is TRBV6-1, the J gene TRBJ2-1; TRBD2 agrees at 9 bases. The germline V gene has CDR1 MNHNS and CDR2 SASEGT. With 10 bases clipped from V and 1 base from J, the junction kept 5 bases outside the gene matches. This CDR3 has 14 amino acids.

This clone rates as medium-sized. This sequence joins TRBV6-1 and TRBJ1-1; D remains unclear. Per germline, CDR1 MNHNS and CDR2 SASEGT. Trimming pared 5 bases from V and 0 bases from J, leaving 7 bases between. CDR3 length: 13 amino acids. The CDR3 sequence is CASSPLLNTEAFF. CDR3 nucleotides: TGTGCCAGCAGTCCCCTCTTGAACACTGAAGCTTTCTTT.

CDR3 loop: CSVENPERAFF. CDR3 in DNA: TGCAGCGTTGAGAATCCCGAGAGGGCTTTCTTT. The chain uses TRBV29-1 and TRBJ1-1; unclear D gene. The CDR3 totals 11 residues. Trimming removed 3 bases from V and 11 bases from J, with 13 bases in between. Germline V gene lookup returns CDR1 SQVTM and CDR2 ANQGSEA.

The rearrangement links TRBV7-9 to TRBJ1-4; 7 nucleotides line up with TRBD1. CDR1 is SEHNR, CDR2 FQNEAQ, per germline (reference sequence). CDR3 length equals 15 residues. The V gene end was trimmed by 1 base and the J gene end by 6 bases; junction bases not matched to a gene: 5. DNA of the CDR3: TGTGCCAGCAGCTTAGTTAGGGGGCGTGATGAAAAACTGTTTTTT. Translating gives CASSLVRGRDEKLFF.

The chain links TRBV28 to TRBJ2-7; TRBD1 matches 7 bases. CDR3 size: 14 residues. CDR1 is MDHEN and CDR2 is SYDVKM in the germline V gene. V lost 5 bases to trimming and J lost 9 bases; unmatched junction nucleotides: 13. For the CDR3, the DNA is TGTGCCAGCAGTCCGGACAGCCCCGCAGGGGGGCAGTACGTC. Its translation is CASSPDSPAGGQYV.

V is TRBV2 and J is TRBJ1-4, with 10 bases that match TRBD1. The germline V gene has CDR1 SNHLY and CDR2 FYNNEI. The V gene end was trimmed by 6 bases and the J gene end by 5 bases; junction bases not matched to a gene: 12. CDR3 length: 17 amino acids. CDR3 coding DNA: TGTGCCAGCAGGGCCGGGACAGGGGTGGAAGTAAATGAAAAACTGTTTTTT. This encodes CASRAGTGVEVNEKLFF.

The chain uses TRBV9 and TRBJ1-6; a weak D match, TRBD1 (6 bases). The V gene's germline CDR1 is SGDLS and CDR2 YYNGEE. The length of the CDR3 is 14 residues. With 4 bases removed from V and 7 bases from J, the gap between germline ends came to 12 bases. The CDR3 protein is CASSPRQENSPLHF. The CDR3 bases are TGTGCCAGCAGCCCCCGACAGGAAAATTCACCCCTCCACTTT.

This clone appeared once. This chain joins TRBV2 and TRBJ2-7; D may be TRBD2 (7 bases). This CDR3 contains 15 residues. V lost 3 bases to trimming and J lost 3 bases, with 15 bases between them. CDR1 SNHLY and CDR2 FYNNEI come from the germline V gene. The CDR3 DNA is TGTGCCAGCAGTGAGTGGACGGGGGGCCTCTACGAGCAGTACGTC. Translating gives CASSEWTGGLYEQYV.

The V and J genes are TRBV27 and TRBJ1-1, with a possible D match to TRBD1 (5 bases). V lost 3 bases and J 4 bases, leaving 12 bases between the germline ends. The CDR3 extends over 14 amino acids. Per germline, CDR1 MNHEY and CDR2 SMNVEV (reference sequence). The CDR3 nucleotides read TGTGCCAGCAGTTTGGGAGGGGTGGGCACTGAAGCTTTCTTT. Its translation is CASSLGGVGTEAFF.

The chain combines TRBV5-1 with TRBJ2-2; TRBD2 matches 9 bases. CDR3 length equals 16 residues. Germline CDR1 SGHRS, CDR2 YFSETQ. V was pared by 1 base and J by 4 bases, with 5 bases of the junction left unmatched. CDR3 nucleotides: TGCGCCAGCAGCTTGTCCGCGGGGGGGTTCACCGGGGAGCTGTTTTTT. Translation: CASSLSAGGFTGELFF.

The chain has TRBV6-5 and TRBJ1-5; 9 positions agree with TRBD1. The CDR3 extends over 15 amino acids. V lost 6 bases and J lost 3; bases outside the gene matches: 6. Per germline, CDR1 MNHEY and CDR2 SVGAGI. This CDR3 is CASRSGTGNNQPQHF. DNA of the CDR3: TGTGCCAGCAGGTCCGGGACAGGGAACAATCAGCCCCAGCATTTT.

V usage is TRBV7-9 and J usage is TRBJ2-5, with 8 bases that match TRBD2. J was trimmed by 1 base and V by 5 bases; bases with no gene match: 9. In germline, CDR1 is SEHNR, CDR2 FQNEAQ (reference sequence). This CDR3 spans 16 amino acids. DNA of the CDR3: TGTGCCAGCAGCCCCGGGGCGGGGGGCCTCCAAGAGACCCAGTACTTC. Translating it yields CASSPGAGGLQETQYF. The full variable domain, with the rest looked up from reference TRBV7-9 and TRBJ2-5, is DTGVSQNPRHKITKRGQNVTFRCDPISEHNRLYWYRQTLGQGPEFLTYFQNEAQLEKSRLLSDRFSAERPKGSFSTLEIQRTEQGDSAMYLCASSPGAGGLQETQYFGPGTRLLVL.

The gene calls are TRBV4-3 and TRBJ2-1; TRBD2 aligns across 10 bases. The V and J ends lost 4 bases and 3 bases, in that order; junction bases with no gene match: 6. This CDR3 is built from 16 residues. Germline lookup yields CDR1 LGHNA and CDR2 YSLEER. CDR3 protein: CASSLDRTSGYNEQFF. The CDR3 DNA is TGCGCCAGCAGCCTCGACCGGACTAGCGGCTACAATGAGCAGTTCTTC.

Only one count was recorded for this clone. The chain couples TRBV7-6 to TRBJ2-2; TRBD1 matches 7 bases. CDR3 size: 17 residues. After removal of 0 bases from V and 0 bases from J, the junction contained 4 bases not matched to a gene. Germline assignment: CDR1 SGHVS and CDR2 FNYEAQ. The CDR3: CASSLARQGANTGELFF. The CDR3 DNA reads TGTGCCAGCAGCTTAGCGCGTCAGGGGGCGAACACCGGGGAGCTGTTTTTT.

This chain links TRBV11-2 with TRBJ2-2, with D possibly TRBD2 on 5 matching bases. The CDR3 runs 14 residues. The V end lost 3 bases, the J end lost 5 bases, and 10 bases lay between the germline ends. Per the germline V gene, CDR1 is SGHAT and CDR2 is FQNNGV. The CDR3 DNA follows: TGTGCCAGCAGCTTGCCCGGGGAGACCGGGGAGCTGTTTTTT. Translated: CASSLPGETGELFF.

A few counts support this clone. DNA for the CDR3: TGTGCCAGTTTGGGGCCCGCTTTTGCAACTAATGAAAAACTGTTTTTT. Its protein product is CASLGPAFATNEKLFF. The chain uses TRBV19 and TRBJ1-4, with D possibly matching TRBD1 (5 bases). CDR1 and CDR2 (germline): LNHDA, SQIVND (reference sequence). This CDR3 comprises 16 residues. The V end lost 8 bases, the J end lost 0 bases, and 16 bases lay between the germline ends.

The chain recombines TRBV28 with TRBJ2-7, with TRBD1 as a possible D gene (6 bases). There are 14 residues in the CDR3. Germline values: CDR1 MDHEN, CDR2 SYDVKM. The V gene lost 5 bases and the J gene lost 0 bases, with 11 bases spanning the gap. CDR3 residues: CASSDRDNSYEQYV. CDR3 bases: TGTGCCAGCAGTGACCGGGACAACTCCTACGAGCAGTACGTC.

The rearrangement joins TRBV11-3 to TRBJ2-3; 7 bases fit TRBD1. This CDR3 has 13 residues. Germline V gene sequence: CDR1 SGHNT, CDR2 YENEEA. V lost 4 bases, J lost 6 bases, and 4 bases stayed unmatched. The CDR3 spells CASSYRGSDTQYF. As DNA, the CDR3 is TGTGCCAGCAGCTACAGGGGATCGGATACGCAGTATTTT.

The chain combines TRBV27 with TRBJ2-1, with TRBD1 identical over 9 bases. Trimming cost V 6 bases and J 6 bases; bases outside gene matches: 6. CDR1 and CDR2 from the germline V gene are MNHEY and SMNVEV (reference sequence). The CDR3 covers 14 residues. CDR3 in amino acids: CASSTGGLGNEQFF. CDR3 nucleotide sequence: TGTGCCAGCAGCACAGGGGGCTTGGGCAATGAGCAGTTCTTC.

The chain is built from TRBV28 and TRBJ2-2, with TRBD1 matching over 9 bases. CDR3 length: 15 amino acids. V dropped 3 bases and J dropped 6; count of bases not matched to a gene: 5. Germline V gene data show CDR1 as MDHEN and CDR2 as SYDVKM. CDR3 loop: CASSFDRGRSGELFF. The CDR3 DNA reads TGTGCCAGCAGTTTTGACAGGGGGAGGTCCGGGGAGCTGTTTTTT. Using reference TRBV28 and TRBJ2-2 for the parts outside the CDR3, the full variable domain is DVKVTQSSRYLVKRTGEKVFLECVQDMDHENMFWYRQDPGLGLRLIYFSYDVKMKEKGDIPEGYSVSREKKERFSLILESASTNQTSMYLCASSFDRGRSGELFFGEGSRLTVL.

The gene calls are TRBV4-2 and TRBJ1-1; D unresolved. The germline gives CDR1 LGHNA, CDR2 YNFKEQ. The V gene lost 4 bases and the J gene lost 0 bases, with 15 bases spanning the gap. CDR3 length: 16 residues. Here the CDR3 DNA reads TGTGCCAGCAGCCCCCCTCTGGTGAGCATGAACACTGAAGCTTTCTTT. It codes for CASSPPLVSMNTEAFF.

The gene calls are TRBV28 and TRBJ2-2, with D unresolved. The V end lost 2 bases, the J end lost 6 bases, and 7 bases lay between the germline ends. Germline loops: CDR1 MDHEN, CDR2 SYDVKM. This CDR3 has 13 residues. In DNA form, the CDR3 reads TGTGCCAGCAGTTTAGCAGTCTCCGGGGAGCTGTTTTTT. Amino acid sequence: CASSLAVSGELFF.

This sequence joins TRBV6-1 and TRBJ2-7, with 7 positions matching TRBD1. The CDR3 covers 14 residues. CDR1 MNHNS and CDR2 SASEGT come from the germline V gene. V shed 9 bases and J 1 base; nucleotides not matched to a gene: 9. As DNA, the CDR3 is TGTGCCAGTCTTCCGGGACAGCGTTCCTACGAGCAGTACGTC. It translates to CASLPGQRSYEQYV.